The following is a T cell receptor (beta chain) sequence with its context. Its antigen is unknown. The TCR beta profiling, which covered VDJ combination and CDR3 sequence, was carried out using genomic DNA as the template. TCRdb used MiXCR to reprocess the reads, holding one entry per CDR3 protein. The profile covers about 40,000 distinct CDR3 sequences, with roughly 69% appearing a single time and 45% to 75% taken by the ten largest. This sample was taken from a study of CD8+CD57+ T cells in acquired aplastic anemia. Study-wide background: DNA recovered from sorted CD4+ and CD8+ cells had a mean of 3.2 ug. Points from the study as a whole: Sharing between patients and controls was observed for around 30 CD8+ CDR3 sequences.

CDR1 and CDR2 from the germline V gene are DFQATT and SNEGSKA (reference sequence). Trimming left V 6 bases short and J 5 bases short, with 26 bases between. This CDR3 has 17 residues. Patients picked for sequencing had shown CD8+CD57+ cell expansion detected by flow cytometry. All patients had severe acquired aplastic anemia. All patients were therapy-naive when blood was sampled. The clonotype comes from a human donor with aplastic anemia. Sequencing was performed on sorted CD4+, CD8+, or CD8+CD57+ T cells (not recorded which) from PBMCs. V usage is TRBV20-1 and J usage is TRBJ2-1; tentatively, D is TRBD2 (6 bases). CDR3 nucleotides: TGCAGTGCCGAACTGTTGTGGGACTCCTCTCACGACAATGAGCAGTTCTTC. Translation gives CSAELLWDSSHDNEQFF.